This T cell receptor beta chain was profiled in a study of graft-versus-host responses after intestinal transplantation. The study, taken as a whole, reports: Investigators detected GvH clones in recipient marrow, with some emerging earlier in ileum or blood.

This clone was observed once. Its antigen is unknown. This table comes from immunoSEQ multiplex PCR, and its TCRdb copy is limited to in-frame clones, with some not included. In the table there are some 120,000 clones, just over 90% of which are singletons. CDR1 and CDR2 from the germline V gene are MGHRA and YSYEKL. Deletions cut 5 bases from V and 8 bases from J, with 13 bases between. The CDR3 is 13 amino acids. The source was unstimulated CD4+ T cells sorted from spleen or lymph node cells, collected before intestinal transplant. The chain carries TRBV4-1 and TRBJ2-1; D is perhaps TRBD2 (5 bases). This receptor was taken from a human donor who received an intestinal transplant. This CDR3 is CASSVNAGYEQFF. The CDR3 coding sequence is TGCGCCAGCAGCGTTAACGCGGGTTATGAGCAGTTCTTC.